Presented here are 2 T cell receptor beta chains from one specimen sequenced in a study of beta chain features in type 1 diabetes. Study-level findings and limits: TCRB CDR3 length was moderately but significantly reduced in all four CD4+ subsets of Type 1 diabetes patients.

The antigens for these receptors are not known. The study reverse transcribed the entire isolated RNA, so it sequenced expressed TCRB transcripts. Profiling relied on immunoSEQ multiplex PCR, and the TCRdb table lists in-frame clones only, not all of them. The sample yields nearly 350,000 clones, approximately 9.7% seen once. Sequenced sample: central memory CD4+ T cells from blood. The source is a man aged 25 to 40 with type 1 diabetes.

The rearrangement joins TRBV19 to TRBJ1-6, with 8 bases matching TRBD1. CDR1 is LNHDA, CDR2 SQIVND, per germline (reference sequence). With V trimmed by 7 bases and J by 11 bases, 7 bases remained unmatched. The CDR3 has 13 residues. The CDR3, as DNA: TGTGCCAGTACGGACAGGGAGAGGACACCCCTCCACTTT. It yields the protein CASTDRERTPLHF.

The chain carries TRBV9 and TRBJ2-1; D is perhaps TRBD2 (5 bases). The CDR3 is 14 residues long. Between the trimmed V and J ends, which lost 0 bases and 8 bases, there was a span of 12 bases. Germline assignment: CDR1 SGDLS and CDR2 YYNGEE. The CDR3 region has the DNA TGTGCCAGCAGCGTAGAAGGTCTAGCCTATGAGCAGTTCTTC. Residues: CASSVEGLAYEQFF. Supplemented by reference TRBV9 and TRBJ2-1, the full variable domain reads DSGVTQTPKHLITATGQRVTLRCSPRSGDLSVYWYQQSLDQGLQFLIQYYNGEERAKGNILERFSAQQFPDLHSELNLSSLELGDSALYFCASSVEGLAYEQFFGPGTRLTVL.